This entry describes one T cell receptor (beta chain). In the same sample, other DNA sequences code for this CDR3. CDR3 length: 13 residues. Deletions cut 1 base from V and 7 bases from J, with 8 bases between. Germline V lookup: CDR1 SGHTA, CDR2 FQGNSA. This entry belongs to a study of blood T cell repertoires in COVID-19. In the source study's methods: Amplified reference gene primers provided the basis for estimating nucleated cell counts. Assay: immunoSEQ multiplex PCR; the TCRdb copy retains only in-frame clones and omits some. V and J calls plus clone size are reproduced from that table; the DNA served to infer D and trimming. Of around 370,000 clones in the sample, roughly 89% are singletons; the top ten hold around 3.5%.

This sequence was found in a woman under 30 who had recovered from COVID-19. The sample consisted of peripheral blood. J is TRBJ1-3 and V is TRBV7-2; unclear D gene. Here the CDR3 DNA reads TGTGCCAGCAGCTTAGGTGGCGGGAACACCATATATTTT. It encodes CASSLGGGNTIYF.